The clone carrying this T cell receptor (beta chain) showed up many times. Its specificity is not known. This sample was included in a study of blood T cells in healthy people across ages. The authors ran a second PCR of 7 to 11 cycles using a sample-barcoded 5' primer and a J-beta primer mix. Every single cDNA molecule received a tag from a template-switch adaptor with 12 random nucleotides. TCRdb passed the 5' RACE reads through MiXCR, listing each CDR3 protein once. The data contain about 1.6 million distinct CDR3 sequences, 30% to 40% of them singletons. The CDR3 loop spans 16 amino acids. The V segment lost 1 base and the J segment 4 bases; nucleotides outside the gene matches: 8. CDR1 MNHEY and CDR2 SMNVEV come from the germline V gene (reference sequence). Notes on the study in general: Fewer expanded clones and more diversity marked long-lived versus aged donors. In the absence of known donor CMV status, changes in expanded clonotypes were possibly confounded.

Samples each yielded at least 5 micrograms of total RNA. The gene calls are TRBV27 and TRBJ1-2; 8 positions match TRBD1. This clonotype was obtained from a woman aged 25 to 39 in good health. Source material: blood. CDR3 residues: CASSLFGQGGVYGYTF. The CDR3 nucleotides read TGTGCCAGCAGTTTATTCGGACAGGGTGGGGTCTATGGCTACACCTTC.